This TCR beta chain came from a study of cytomegalovirus exposure and HLA in healthy donors. Primers for the PCR totalled 60 Vbeta and 13 Jbeta. The assay was immunoSEQ multiplex PCR, and TCRdb's table has in-frame clones only and misses some. The sample carries fewer than 300,000 clones, 86% recorded once. About this clone: The target antigen is unknown.

The study, taken as a whole, reports: It has been reported that TCR beta sequences accurately predicted the HLA-A and HLA-B alleles of most subjects. The classifier, whose performance was assessed in both the original and validation cohorts, reportedly diagnosed cytomegalovirus status with high specificity and sensitivity.

The specimen sequenced was PBMCs. The sequence came from a man aged 40-49 years in good health and CMV-seropositive.

Here the CDR3 reads CASSFQGVHEQYF. The CDR3 DNA reads TGTGCCAGCAGTTTTCAGGGGGTCCACGAGCAGTACTTC. V gene TRBV27 combines with J gene TRBJ2-7; 7 bases are shared with TRBD1. After removal of 3 bases from V and 5 bases from J, the junction contained 4 bases not matched to a gene. Germline-derived CDR1 and CDR2 are MNHEY and SMNVEV (reference sequence). The CDR3 length is 13 residues.